This T cell receptor beta chain appears in the sequencing data of a study of blood T cell repertoires in COVID-19. Study-level background: The study drew acute and convalescent COVID-19 samples from the United States, Italy and Spain. PBMCs, B-cell-depleted T cells, or T cells were the source of the cDNA or gDNA that made up the material.

V lost 3 bases and J lost 4; bases outside the gene matches: 6. Looked up from germline, CDR1 is LNHDA and CDR2 is SQIVND (reference sequence). The CDR3 has 15 amino acids. This clone was observed a few times. In the authors' methods: Quantification of nucleated cells was approximated via reference gene primer amplification. Generated by immunoSEQ multiplex PCR, the TCRdb table keeps only in-frame clones and is missing some. Clone size and V and J calls were adopted from that table, with D and trimming inferred from the DNA. Among 100,000 to 150,000 clones listed, approximately 88% were seen once. The sequenced sample was peripheral blood. This clonotype was sampled from a man aged 55 to 70 with acute or convalescent COVID-19. This rearrangement joins TRBV19 to TRBJ1-2; 9 bases agree with TRBD1. The CDR3 sequence: CASSIGGQGIYGYTF. The CDR3, as DNA: TGTGCCAGTAGTATCGGCGGACAGGGGATCTATGGCTACACCTTC.